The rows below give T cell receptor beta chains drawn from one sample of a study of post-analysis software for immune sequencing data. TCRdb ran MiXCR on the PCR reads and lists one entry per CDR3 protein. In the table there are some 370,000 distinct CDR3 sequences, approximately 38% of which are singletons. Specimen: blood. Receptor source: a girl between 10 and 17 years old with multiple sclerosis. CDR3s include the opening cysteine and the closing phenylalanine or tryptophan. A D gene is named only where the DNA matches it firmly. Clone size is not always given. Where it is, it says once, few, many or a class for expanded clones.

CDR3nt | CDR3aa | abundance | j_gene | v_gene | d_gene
TGTGCCAGCAGTTACGACCCCGCCGGGAATTCACCCCTCCACTTT | CASSYDPAGNSPLHF | - | TRBJ1-6 | TRBV6-5 | -
TGTGCCAGCAGCTTGTTTCAAACCAGCACAGATACGCAGTATTTT | CASSLFQTSTDTQYF | - | TRBJ2-3 | TRBV7-2 | -
TGCGCCAGCAGCTCGACAGGGAGTGGGGACGAGCAGTACTTC | CASSSTGSGDEQYF | - | TRBJ2-7 | TRBV5-1 | TRBD1
TGTGCCAGCAGCCCCCGACTAGCGGGACCCCGAGCCAATGAGCAGTACTTC | CASSPRLAGPRANEQYF | - | TRBJ2-5 | TRBV13 | TRBD2
TGCAGTGCTAGAGGTCAGACCCATCCTAACTATGGCTACACCTTC | CSARGQTHPNYGYTF | - | TRBJ1-2 | TRBV20-1 | -
TGTGCCAGCAGCTACTCTAGCGGGGGAGCCTACACAGATACGCAGTATTTT | CASSYSSGGAYTDTQYF | - | TRBJ2-3 | TRBV11-1 | TRBD2
TGTGCCAGCAGTTCTGGGTTTCAGCCCCAGCATTTT | CASSSGFQPQHF | few | TRBJ1-5 | TRBV12-3/TRBV12-4 | -
TGTGCCAGCAGTTACGGGACAGGGGTAACCTACGAGCAGTACTTC | CASSYGTGVTYEQYF | - | TRBJ2-7 | TRBV27 | TRBD1
TGTGCCAGCAGCTTTCTTTCTGCCAAAAACATTCAGTACTTC | CASSFLSAKNIQYF | few | TRBJ2-4 | TRBV5-6 | -
TGCGCCAGCAGCTTAGGGGCGGGGAAATTCAACGAGCAGTACTTC | CASSLGAGKFNEQYF | few | TRBJ2-7 | TRBV5-1 | -
TGCAGTGCTAGTGGACAGGGGATCTCCTACGAGCAGTACTTC | CSASGQGISYEQYF | - | TRBJ2-7 | TRBV20-1 | TRBD1
TGTGCCATCAGTGAATGGGAGATGAACACTGAAGCTTTCTTT | CAISEWEMNTEAFF | - | TRBJ1-1 | TRBV10-3 | -
TGTGCCATCAGTGAGCCCCCCGGGATGACTAGCGGCACAGATACGCAGTATTTT | CAISEPPGMTSGTDTQYF | few | TRBJ2-3 | TRBV10-3 | TRBD2
TGTGCCAGCAGTTCGCTTCGCGGTAGCGGGGGCCCAGATACGCAGTATTTT | CASSSLRGSGGPDTQYF | - | TRBJ2-3 | TRBV6-6 | TRBD2
TGTGCCAGCAGCCAACGGACAGCTAATGAGCAGTTCTTC | CASSQRTANEQFF | - | TRBJ2-1 | TRBV14 | -
TGTGCCAGCAGCCCCGAGTTGGGTGAGCAGTTCTTC | CASSPELGEQFF | - | TRBJ2-1 | TRBV4-2 | -
TGTGCCAGCAGCCAGGTCGGTTTCACAGAAACAGATACGCAGTATTTT | CASSQVGFTETDTQYF | - | TRBJ2-3 | TRBV4-2 | -
TGTGCCACCAGCAGAGATCTCGGGCAGGGGGCGATCTCAGAGACCCAGTACTTC | CATSRDLGQGAISETQYF | - | TRBJ2-5 | TRBV15 | TRBD1
TGCGCCAGCAGCCAAGATTTCGGGAACGGGGGGGCCTTTGGGGCCAAAAACATTCAGTACTTC | CASSQDFGNGGAFGAKNIQYF | few | TRBJ2-4 | TRBV4-3 | TRBD2
TGTGCCAGCAGCCCGGGACAGGGTTTCTACAATGAGCAGTTCTTC | CASSPGQGFYNEQFF | many | TRBJ2-1 | TRBV2 | TRBD1
TGCAGTGCTTCCGACAGGGGGCGCCCCTACGAGCAGTACTTC | CSASDRGRPYEQYF | - | TRBJ2-7 | TRBV20-1 | TRBD1
TGTGCCACCAGCAGAGATTCGATTTATGGCTACACCTTC | CATSRDSIYGYTF | - | TRBJ1-2 | TRBV15 | -
TGCGCCAGCACGCCACGCCCCTCTAGCCCAGATACGCAGTATTTT | CASTPRPSSPDTQYF | few | TRBJ2-3 | TRBV5-1 | -
TGCAGCGTCCACGGAATGAACAATGAGCAGTTCTTC | CSVHGMNNEQFF | few | TRBJ2-1 | TRBV29-1 | -
TGCAGTGCTAGAGATGTGGGACAGGGGGTCCAGGAGACCCAGTACTTC | CSARDVGQGVQETQYF | - | TRBJ2-5 | TRBV20-1 | TRBD1
TGTGCCAGCAGTGTACCTAGCGGGGGGGCAAGCACAGATACGCAGTATTTT | CASSVPSGGASTDTQYF | few | TRBJ2-3 | TRBV6-6 | TRBD2
TGCGCCAGCAGCCAAGATCCCCCCTACTACGAGCAGTACTTC | CASSQDPPYYEQYF | few | TRBJ2-7 | TRBV4-3 | -
TGCGCCAGCAGCCTTAGACAGGGCAATGAGCAGTTCTTC | CASSLRQGNEQFF | many | TRBJ2-1 | TRBV4-1 | TRBD1
TGTGCCAGCAGCTTAGATCGGACAGGGAAAAACACTGAAGCTTTCTTT | CASSLDRTGKNTEAFF | - | TRBJ1-1 | TRBV7-6 | TRBD1
TGTGCCAGCAGCCAAGATTTGACTACCTACGAGCAGTACTTC | CASSQDLTTYEQYF | few | TRBJ2-7 | TRBV3-1 | -
TGTGCCAGCAGTTTCCTAGCGGGGCAATACAATGAGCAGTTCTTC | CASSFLAGQYNEQFF | - | TRBJ2-1 | TRBV6-6 | TRBD2
TGTGCCAGCAGCCAAGATCCGGGCAGGGCTGGAGGCTACACCTTC | CASSQDPGRAGGYTF | - | TRBJ1-2 | TRBV3-1 | -
TGCGCCAGCAGCGGGGGGCCCATGAACACTGAAGCTTTCTTT | CASSGGPMNTEAFF | - | TRBJ1-1 | TRBV5-1 | -
TGTGCCAGCAGTACGCGCCCCCTTGGCTACACCTTC | CASSTRPLGYTF | - | TRBJ1-2 | TRBV12-3/TRBV12-4 | -
TGTGCCAGCAGCTTAGATCCGTCAGGGAGGGACTCTGGGGCCAACGTCCTGACTTTC | CASSLDPSGRDSGANVLTF | once | TRBJ2-6 | TRBV7-8 | TRBD2
TGCGCCAGCAGCTTGGAGGGAGGGACCCAAGAGACCCAGTACTTC | CASSLEGGTQETQYF | few | TRBJ2-5 | TRBV5-1 | TRBD2
TGTGCCAGCAGTGGGGGCCAGGGGGCCCGAAATTCACCTCCCCACTTT | CASSGGQGARNSPPHF | - | TRBJ1-6 | TRBV2 | TRBD1
TGTGCCACCAGCAGAGATCGGGGGCAGTACGAGCAGTACTTC | CATSRDRGQYEQYF | many | TRBJ2-7 | TRBV15 | -
TGCAGTGCTAGACAAGAATGGGCTAGCGGGACAGATACGCAGTATTTT | CSARQEWASGTDTQYF | few | TRBJ2-3 | TRBV20-1 | TRBD2
TGTGCCAGCAGTTACGGGCCGGAGGGAGAAGCTTTCTTT | CASSYGPEGEAFF | few | TRBJ1-1 | TRBV6-5 | -
TGCAGTGCTAGAGAAGGGGTCACAGATACGCAGTATTTT | CSAREGVTDTQYF | few | TRBJ2-3 | TRBV20-1 | -
TGTGCCAGCTCCACCGAGAGGGTAGAGGCCCAGTACTTC | CASSTERVEAQYF | - | TRBJ2-5 | TRBV18 | -
TGCAGCGGGCTTGGGGGAAGAGATGAAAAACTGTTTTTT | CSGLGGRDEKLFF | - | TRBJ1-4 | TRBV29-1 | -
TGTGCCTGGAGTGTAGGAAACAATCAGCCCCAGCATTTT | CAWSVGNNQPQHF | - | TRBJ1-5 | TRBV30 | -
TGTGCCAGCAGTCCGAACCGGGACCTGGGAGAAAAACTGTTTTTT | CASSPNRDLGEKLFF | few | TRBJ1-4 | TRBV12-3/TRBV12-4 | -
TGTGCCAGCAGCCAAGAGACAGGACTAAACACTGAAGCTTTCTTT | CASSQETGLNTEAFF | - | TRBJ1-1 | TRBV4-2 | -
TGTGCCAGCATAGGGAGCACAGATACGCAGTATTTT | CASIGSTDTQYF | few | TRBJ2-3 | TRBV12-3/TRBV12-4 | -
TGTGCCAGCAGCTTACAAAAACTAGCGGGGTACACCGGGGAGCTGTTTTTT | CASSLQKLAGYTGELFF | - | TRBJ2-2 | TRBV7-6 | TRBD2
TGTGCCAGCAGTGACCGGCAGCCTACAGATACGCAGTATTTT | CASSDRQPTDTQYF | - | TRBJ2-3 | TRBV2 | -
TGTGCCAGCAGACCCCTAGCGGGGGGGCCATACGAGCAGTACTTC | CASRPLAGGPYEQYF | - | TRBJ2-7 | TRBV6-6 | TRBD2
TGTGCCAGCAGTTTAGACAGTCAAATCCATCAGCCCCAGCATTTT | CASSLDSQIHQPQHF | - | TRBJ1-5 | TRBV12-3/TRBV12-4 | -
TGCGCCAGCAGCCGTCTTCGAACTAGCGGGGATTACAATGAGCAGTTCTTC | CASSRLRTSGDYNEQFF | few | TRBJ2-1 | TRBV4-3 | TRBD2
TGTGCCAGTAGTGCCGGTCGGGGGGCCTACGAGCAGTACTTC | CASSAGRGAYEQYF | - | TRBJ2-7 | TRBV19 | TRBD2
TGTGCCAGCAGCTTTGGACCCTACAATGAGCAGTTCTTC | CASSFGPYNEQFF | few | TRBJ2-1 | TRBV7-9 | -
TGTGCCAGCAGTTCTAATGGGGGCTACGAGCAGTACTTC | CASSSNGGYEQYF | - | TRBJ2-7 | TRBV6-5 | -
TGTGCCAGCAGTGGGGGGGTGTTTGTCGCATCAAGTGGCTACACCTTC | CASSGGVFVASSGYTF | few | TRBJ1-2 | TRBV25-1 | -
TGTGCCAGCAGCTACCCTCGACTAGCGGGAGACCCCACAGATACGCAGTATTTT | CASSYPRLAGDPTDTQYF | - | TRBJ2-3 | TRBV7-9 | TRBD2
TGTGCCAGCAGCCAAGAAATTAAGCTCCTCTACAATGAGCAGTTCTTC | CASSQEIKLLYNEQFF | - | TRBJ2-1 | TRBV14 | -